This entry concerns a single T cell receptor (beta chain). Study processing details: Estimation of nucleated cell counts was performed using reference gene primer amplification. Only in-frame clones appear in the TCRdb table, and some are missing; sequencing was by immunoSEQ multiplex PCR. The V and J calls and the clone size are those of that table, but D and trimming were determined from the DNA. Found here are 130,000 to 150,000 clones, over 65% of them singletons; the top ten hold around 5%. The data stem from a study of blood T cell repertoires in COVID-19. Whole-study context: Collection of acute and convalescent COVID-19 samples took place in the United States, Italy and Spain. PBMCs, B-cell-depleted T cells, or T cells were the source of the cDNA or gDNA that made up the material.

Input material: peripheral blood. The receptor's source is a human donor in a cohort sampled during active COVID-19.

The CDR3 protein is CASSLAGPDYGYTF. DNA of the CDR3: TGTGCCAGCAGCTTGGCAGGGCCCGACTATGGCTACACCTTC. This chain uses TRBV5-6 with TRBJ1-2, with D maybe TRBD1 (5 bases). With 0 bases removed from V and 3 bases from J, the gap between germline ends came to 9 bases. The germline V gene has CDR1 SGHDT and CDR2 YYEEEE. CDR3 size: 14 residues.